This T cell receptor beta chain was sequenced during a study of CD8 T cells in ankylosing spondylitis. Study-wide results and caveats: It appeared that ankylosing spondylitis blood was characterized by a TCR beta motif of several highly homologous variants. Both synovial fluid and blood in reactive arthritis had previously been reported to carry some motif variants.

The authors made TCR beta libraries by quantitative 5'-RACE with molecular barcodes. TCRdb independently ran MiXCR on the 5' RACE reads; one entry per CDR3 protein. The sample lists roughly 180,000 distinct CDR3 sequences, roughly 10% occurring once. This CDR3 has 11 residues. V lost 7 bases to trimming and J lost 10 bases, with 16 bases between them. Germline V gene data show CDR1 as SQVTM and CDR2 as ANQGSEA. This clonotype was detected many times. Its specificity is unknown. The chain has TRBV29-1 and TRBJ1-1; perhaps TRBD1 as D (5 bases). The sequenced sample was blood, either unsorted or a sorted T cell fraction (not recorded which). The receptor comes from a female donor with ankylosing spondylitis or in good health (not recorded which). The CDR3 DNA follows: TGCAGCGCGTTGAAAGGGGACGTAGCTTTCTTT. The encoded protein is CSALKGDVAFF.